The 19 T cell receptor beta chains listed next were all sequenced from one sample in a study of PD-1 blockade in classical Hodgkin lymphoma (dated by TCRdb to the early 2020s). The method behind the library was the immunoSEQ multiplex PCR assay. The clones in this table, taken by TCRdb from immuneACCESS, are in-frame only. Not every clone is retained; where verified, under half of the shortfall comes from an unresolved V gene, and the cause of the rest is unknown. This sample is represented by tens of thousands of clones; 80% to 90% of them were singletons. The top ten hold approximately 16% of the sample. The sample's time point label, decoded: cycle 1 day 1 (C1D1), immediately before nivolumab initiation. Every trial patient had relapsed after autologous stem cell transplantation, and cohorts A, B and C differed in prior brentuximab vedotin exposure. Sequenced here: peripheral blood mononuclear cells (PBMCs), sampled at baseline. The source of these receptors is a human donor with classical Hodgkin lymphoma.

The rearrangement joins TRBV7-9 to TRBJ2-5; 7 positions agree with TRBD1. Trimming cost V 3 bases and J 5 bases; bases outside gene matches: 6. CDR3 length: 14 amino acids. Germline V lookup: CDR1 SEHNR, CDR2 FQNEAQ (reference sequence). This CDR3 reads CASSFTQGLETQYF. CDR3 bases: TGTGCCAGCAGCTTCACACAGGGGCTGGAGACCCAGTACTTC.

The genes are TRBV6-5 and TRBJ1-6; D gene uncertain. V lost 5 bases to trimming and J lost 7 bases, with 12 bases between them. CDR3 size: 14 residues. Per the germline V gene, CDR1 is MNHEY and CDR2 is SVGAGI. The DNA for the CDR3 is TGTGCCAGCAGTGGCCCCATTCGGAATTCACCCCTCCACTTT. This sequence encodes CASSGPIRNSPLHF.

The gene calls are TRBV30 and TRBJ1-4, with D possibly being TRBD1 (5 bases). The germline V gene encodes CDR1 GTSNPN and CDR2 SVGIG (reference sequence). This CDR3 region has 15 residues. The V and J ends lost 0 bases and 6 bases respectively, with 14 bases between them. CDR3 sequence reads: CAWSVRGRVDEKLFF. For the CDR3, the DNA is TGTGCCTGGAGTGTACGTGGCAGGGTAGATGAAAAACTGTTTTTT.

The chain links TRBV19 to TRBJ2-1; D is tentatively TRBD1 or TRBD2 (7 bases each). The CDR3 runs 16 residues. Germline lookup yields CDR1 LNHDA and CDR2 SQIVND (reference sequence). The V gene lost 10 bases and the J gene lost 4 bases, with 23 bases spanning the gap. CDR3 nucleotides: TGTGCCACCTCATCCTGGCAGGGGGGGGGATACAATGAGCAGTTCTTC. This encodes CATSSWQGGGYNEQFF.

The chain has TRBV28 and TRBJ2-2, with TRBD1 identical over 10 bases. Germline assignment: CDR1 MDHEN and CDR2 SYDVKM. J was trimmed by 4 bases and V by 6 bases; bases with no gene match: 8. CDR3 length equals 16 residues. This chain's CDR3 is CASSPEGQGTTGELFF. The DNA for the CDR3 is TGTGCCAGCAGCCCTGAGGGACAGGGGACCACCGGGGAGCTGTTTTTT. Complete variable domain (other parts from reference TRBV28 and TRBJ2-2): DVKVTQSSRYLVKRTGEKVFLECVQDMDHENMFWYRQDPGLGLRLIYFSYDVKMKEKGDIPEGYSVSREKKERFSLILESASTNQTSMYLCASSPEGQGTTGELFFGEGSRLTVL.

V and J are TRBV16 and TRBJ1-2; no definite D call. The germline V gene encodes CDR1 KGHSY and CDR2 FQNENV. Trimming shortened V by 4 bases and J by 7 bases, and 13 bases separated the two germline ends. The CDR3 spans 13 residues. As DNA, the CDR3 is TGTGCCAGCAGCCGAATAGGTTCGGGTGGCTACACCTTC. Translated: CASSRIGSGGYTF.

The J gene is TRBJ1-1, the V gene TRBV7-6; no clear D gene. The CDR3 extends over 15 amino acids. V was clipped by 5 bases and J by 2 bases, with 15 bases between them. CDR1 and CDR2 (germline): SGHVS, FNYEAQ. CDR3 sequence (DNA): TGTGCCAGCAGCAAAAACCCGTCGGGAAACACTGAAGCTTTCTTT. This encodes CASSKNPSGNTEAFF. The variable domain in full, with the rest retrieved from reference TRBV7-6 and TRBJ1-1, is GAGVSQSPRYKVTKRGQDVALRCDPISGHVSLYWYRQALGQGPEFLTYFNYEAQQDKSGLPNDRFSAERPEGSISTLTIQRTEQRDSAMYRCASSKNPSGNTEAFFGQGTRLTVV.

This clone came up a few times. In nucleotides, the CDR3 is TGTGCCATCCCGACCGTAGACAGGGATGAAGCTTTCTTT. Encoded protein: CAIPTVDRDEAFF. The V gene is TRBV7-2, the J gene TRBJ1-1, with 7 bases identical to TRBD1. Trimming removed 10 bases from V and 7 bases from J; junction bases left unmatched: 12. This CDR3 region has 13 residues. CDR1 SGHTA and CDR2 FQGNSA come from the germline V gene.

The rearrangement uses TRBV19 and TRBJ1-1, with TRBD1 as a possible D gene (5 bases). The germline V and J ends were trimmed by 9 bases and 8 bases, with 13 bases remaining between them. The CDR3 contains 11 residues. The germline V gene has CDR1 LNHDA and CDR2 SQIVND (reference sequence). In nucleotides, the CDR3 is TGTGCCAGATTCAAGGGGCACGAAGCTTTCTTT. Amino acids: CARFKGHEAFF.

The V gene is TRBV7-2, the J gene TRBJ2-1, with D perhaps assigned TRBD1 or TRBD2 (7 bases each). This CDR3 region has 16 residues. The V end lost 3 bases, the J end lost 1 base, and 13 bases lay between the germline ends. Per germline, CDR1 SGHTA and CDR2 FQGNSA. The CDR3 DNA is TGTGCCAGCAGCTTGCCCAGGGGGGGGTCCTACAATGAGCAGTTCTTC. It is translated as CASSLPRGGSYNEQFF.

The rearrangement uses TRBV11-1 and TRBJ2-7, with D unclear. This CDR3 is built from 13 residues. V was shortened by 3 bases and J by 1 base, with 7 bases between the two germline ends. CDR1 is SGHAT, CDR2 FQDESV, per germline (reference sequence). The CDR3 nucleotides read TGTGCCAGCAGCTTCGGCGGTTCCTACGAGCAGTACTTC. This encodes CASSFGGSYEQYF.

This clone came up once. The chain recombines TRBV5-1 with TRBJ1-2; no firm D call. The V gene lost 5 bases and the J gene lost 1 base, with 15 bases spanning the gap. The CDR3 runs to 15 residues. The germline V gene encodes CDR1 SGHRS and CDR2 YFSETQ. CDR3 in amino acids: CASRASLRINYGYTF. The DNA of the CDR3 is TGCGCCAGCAGAGCTTCACTGAGGATTAACTATGGCTACACCTTC.

Written as DNA, the CDR3 is TGTGCCACCAGCAGATCAACGAACACTGAAGCTTTCTTT. This codes for CATSRSTNTEAFF. The chain combines TRBV15 with TRBJ1-1, with D unresolved. V was shortened by 2 bases and J by 1 base, with 5 bases between the two germline ends. This CDR3 has 13 amino acids. Germline CDR1 reads LNHNV; CDR2 reads YYDKDF (reference sequence).

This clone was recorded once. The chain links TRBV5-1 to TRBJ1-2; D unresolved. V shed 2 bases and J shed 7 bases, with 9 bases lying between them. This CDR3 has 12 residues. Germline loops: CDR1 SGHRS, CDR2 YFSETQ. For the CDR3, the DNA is TGCGCCAGCAGCTTCGGGGTGGGTGGCTACACCTTC. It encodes CASSFGVGGYTF.

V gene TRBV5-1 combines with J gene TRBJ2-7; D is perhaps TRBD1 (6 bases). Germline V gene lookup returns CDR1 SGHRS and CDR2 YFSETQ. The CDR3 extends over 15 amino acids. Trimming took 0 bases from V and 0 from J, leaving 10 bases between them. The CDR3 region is CASSLVGGPSYEQYF. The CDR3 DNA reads TGCGCCAGCAGCTTGGTTGGGGGCCCCTCCTACGAGCAGTACTTC.

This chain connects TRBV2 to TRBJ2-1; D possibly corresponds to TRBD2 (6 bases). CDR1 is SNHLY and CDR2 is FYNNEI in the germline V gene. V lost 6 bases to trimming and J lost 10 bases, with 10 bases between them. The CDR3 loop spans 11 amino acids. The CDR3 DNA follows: TGTGCCAGCAGGGGACTCCCCGAGCAGTTCTTC. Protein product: CASRGLPEQFF.

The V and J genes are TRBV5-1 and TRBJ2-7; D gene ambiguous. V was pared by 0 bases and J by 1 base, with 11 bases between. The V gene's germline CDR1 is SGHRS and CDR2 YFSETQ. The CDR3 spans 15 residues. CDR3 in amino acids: CASSLDGVRSYEQYF. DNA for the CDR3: TGCGCCAGCAGCTTGGACGGAGTCCGGTCCTACGAGCAGTACTTC.

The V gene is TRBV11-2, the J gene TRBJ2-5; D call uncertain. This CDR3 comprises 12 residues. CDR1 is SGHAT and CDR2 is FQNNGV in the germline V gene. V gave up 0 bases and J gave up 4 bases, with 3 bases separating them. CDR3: CASSLEGETQYF. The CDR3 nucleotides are TGTGCCAGCAGCTTAGAGGGAGAGACCCAGTACTTC.

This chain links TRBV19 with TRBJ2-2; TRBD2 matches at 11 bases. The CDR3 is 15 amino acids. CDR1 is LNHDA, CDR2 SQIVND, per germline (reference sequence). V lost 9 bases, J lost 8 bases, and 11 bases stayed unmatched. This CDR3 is CASRRLAGTMGELFF. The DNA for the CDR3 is TGTGCCAGCCGTCGACTAGCGGGGACGATGGGGGAGCTGTTTTTT. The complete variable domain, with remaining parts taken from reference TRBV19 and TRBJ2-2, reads DGGITQSPKYLFRKEGQNVTLSCEQNLNHDAMYWYRQDPGQGLRLIYYSQIVNDFQKGDIAEGYSVSREKKESFPLTVTSAQKNPTAFYLCASRRLAGTMGELFFGEGSRLTVL.